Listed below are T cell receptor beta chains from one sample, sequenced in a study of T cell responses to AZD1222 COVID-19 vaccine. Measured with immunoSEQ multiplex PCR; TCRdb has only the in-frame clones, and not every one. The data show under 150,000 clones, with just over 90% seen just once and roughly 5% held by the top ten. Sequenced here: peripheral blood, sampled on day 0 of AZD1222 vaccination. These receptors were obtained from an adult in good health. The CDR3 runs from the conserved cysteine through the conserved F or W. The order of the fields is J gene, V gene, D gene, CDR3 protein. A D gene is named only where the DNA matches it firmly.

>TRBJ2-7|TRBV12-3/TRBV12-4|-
CASSLVGFYEQYF
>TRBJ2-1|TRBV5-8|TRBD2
CASSLVNGGLASNEQFF
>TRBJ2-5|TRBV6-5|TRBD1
CASRDRAFMAQYF
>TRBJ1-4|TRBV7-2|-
CASSSWVGTNEKLFF
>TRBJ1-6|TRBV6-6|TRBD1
CASSYSGTGNSPLHF
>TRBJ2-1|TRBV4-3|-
CASSQEGGWGGPGSYNEQFF
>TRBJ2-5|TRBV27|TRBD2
CASSSAAGGLETQYF
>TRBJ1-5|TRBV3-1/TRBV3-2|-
CASSRRGSDQPQHF
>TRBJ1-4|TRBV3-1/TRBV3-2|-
CASSRKGRPTNEKLFF
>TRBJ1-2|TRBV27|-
CASSLKGLGYGYTF
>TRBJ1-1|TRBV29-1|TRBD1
CSVSWTGNTEAFF
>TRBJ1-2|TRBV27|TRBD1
CASEVSKDRGDYGYTF
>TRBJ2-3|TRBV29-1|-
CSVPGTSSGDTQYF
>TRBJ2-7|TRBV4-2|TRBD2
CASSHPTSGSSSYEQYF
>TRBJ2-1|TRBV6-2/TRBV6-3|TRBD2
CASSYGGGYEQFF
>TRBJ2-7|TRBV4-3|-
CASSQVPSYEQYF
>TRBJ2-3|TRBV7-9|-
CASSLSYYPTQYF
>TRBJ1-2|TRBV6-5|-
CASSYGALRAYGYTF
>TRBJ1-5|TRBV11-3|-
CASSLGDNDSNQPQHF
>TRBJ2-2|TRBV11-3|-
CASRGNTGELFF
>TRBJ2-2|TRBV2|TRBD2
CASSEIPGGVGELFF
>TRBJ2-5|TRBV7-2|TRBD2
CASSLAGAGSGQETQYF
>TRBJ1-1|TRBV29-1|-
CSVLRGGTEAFF
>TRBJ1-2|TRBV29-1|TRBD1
CSADPPGQPYGYTF
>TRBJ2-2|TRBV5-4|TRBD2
CASSSPGLAGENTGELFF
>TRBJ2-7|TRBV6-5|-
CASSLGVSYEQYF
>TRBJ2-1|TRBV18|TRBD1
CASSPGTGTYNEQFF
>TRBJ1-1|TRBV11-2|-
CASSLGGAGTEAFF
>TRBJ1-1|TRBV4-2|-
CASSLTDSLNTEAFF
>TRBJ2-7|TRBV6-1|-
CASSEMAAYEQYF
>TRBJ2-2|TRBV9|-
CASSVFGGELFF
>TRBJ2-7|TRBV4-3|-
CASSSASPEGGSSYEQYF
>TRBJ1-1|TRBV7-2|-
CASSLAGPSEAFF
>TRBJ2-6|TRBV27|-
CASRFFGPNPGANVLTF
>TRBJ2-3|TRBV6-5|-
CASSYSMGASTDTQYF
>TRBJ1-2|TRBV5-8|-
CASSLEGNHGYTF
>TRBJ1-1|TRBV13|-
CASSLGPLLNTEAFF
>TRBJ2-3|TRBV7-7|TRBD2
CASSSGLAGEWDTQYF